These 7 T cell receptor beta chains originate from one sample sequenced in a study of STAT3 mutations in large granular lymphocyte leukemia. The study's findings and limits: In T-cell large granular lymphocyte leukemia, about half of patients showed multiple immunodominant subclonotypes.

The protocol was immunoSEQ multiplex PCR, while the TCRdb copy is restricted to in-frame clones and leaves out a portion. The table lists about 2,300 clones. No antigen is known for these receptors. Sequenced input: PBMCs. These receptors originate from a human donor with T large granular lymphocyte leukemia. The donor label of this sample is uncertain. Some clones in this sample may be carry-over from other donors' samples.

This clone is labeled medium-sized (0.01 to 0.1%) based on frequency. This CDR3 fails to terminate in the conserved phenylalanine or tryptophan, so it likely reflects a read error. No DNA is shown, since the ends of the CDR3 on it are uncertain; the CDR3 is the one TCRdb lists. The CDR3 loop reads CASRDRGTP. The rearrangement uses TRBV3-1 (or the pseudogene TRBV3-2) and TRBJ1-6; the table calls TRBD1, which could not be checked here. The CDR3 spans 9 residues, counting both ends. Per the germline V gene, CDR1 is LGHDT and CDR2 is YNNKEL (reference sequence).

As to this clone: This CDR3 is missing its conserved last phenylalanine or tryptophan, likely due to a read error. It is unclear where the CDR3 begins or ends on the DNA, so no DNA is shown, and the CDR3 is as TCRdb lists it. The V gene is TRBV19, the J gene TRBJ1-2; no check of the table's D call, TRBD1, against the DNA was made. In germline, CDR1 is LNHDA, CDR2 SQIVND (reference sequence). The CDR3 spans 11 residues, counting both ends. CDR3 sequence: CASSPGDRNYG.

In the case of this clone: The CDR3 end shows no conserved phenylalanine or tryptophan, and so a read error is likely. The DNA is omitted, as the CDR3 cannot be located on it reliably, and the CDR3 follows TCRdb's listing. The V gene is TRBV5-1, the J gene TRBJ1-1. The CDR3 totals 12 residues, both ends included. Germline CDR1 is SGHRS and CDR2 is YFSETQ. The CDR3 reads CASSVRGGSNTE.

Of note for this clone: The CDR3 ends on some other residue instead of the conserved phenylalanine or tryptophan, so this is likely a read error. Because the CDR3's place on the DNA is in doubt, the DNA is left out and the CDR3 is given as listed by TCRdb. This sequence joins TRBV7-9 and TRBJ2-3; TRBD1, the table's D call, was not compared with the DNA. The germline CDR1 and CDR2 sequences are SEHNR and FQNEAQ (reference sequence). Counting both end residues, the CDR3 totals 9 amino acids. CDR3 region: CASSSVPDT.

For this clone: Lacking the conserved final phenylalanine or tryptophan, this CDR3 likely reflects a read error. It is unclear where the CDR3 begins or ends on the DNA, so no DNA is shown, and the CDR3 is as TCRdb lists it. The V gene is TRBV7-7, the J gene TRBJ2-2; the D call of TRBD1 is as the table states it, not checked on the DNA. Termini included, the CDR3 measures 11 amino acids. Germline V gene lookup returns CDR1 SSHAT and CDR2 FNYEAQ (reference sequence). This CDR3 reads CASSPTGQAGE.

About this clone itself: As the CDR3 is not closed by the conserved phenylalanine or tryptophan, this likely results from a read error. Because the CDR3's place on the DNA is in doubt, the DNA is left out and the CDR3 is given as listed by TCRdb. V gene TRBV2 combines with J gene TRBJ2-1; the table gives TRBD2 as D, unverified against the DNA. Germline V gene data show CDR1 as SNHLY and CDR2 as FYNNEI. The length of the CDR3 is 9 amino acids, counting both ends. The CDR3 sequence: CASGLGKNE.

Details on this clone: The CDR3 end shows no conserved phenylalanine or tryptophan, and so a read error is likely. The limits of the CDR3 on the DNA are not certain, so only TCRdb's listed CDR3 is given. The chain carries TRBV5-1 and TRBJ2-3; the D call in the table, TRBD1, was not verified against the DNA. The length of the CDR3 is 11 amino acids, counting both ends. Germline CDR1 reads SGHRS; CDR2 reads YFSETQ. CDR3 sequence reads: CASSLEPDTDT.